This entry concerns a single T cell receptor beta chain. Clones were sequenced by immunoSEQ multiplex PCR, and TCRdb holds only the in-frame ones, with some missing. Of roughly 84,000 clones listed, 93% are singletons. The CDR3 contains 12 residues. The V gene end was trimmed by 4 bases and the J gene end by 4 bases; junction bases not matched to a gene: 3. The V gene's germline CDR1 is SQVTM and CDR2 ANQGSEA. These data come from a study of T cell changes during pregnancy in multiple sclerosis. This material consisted of peripheral blood, taken in the third trimester of pregnancy. The clonotype originates from a female donor in good health, enrolled as a control in a pregnancy study. The chain couples TRBV29-1 to TRBJ2-5; 7 bases fit TRBD2. The CDR3 sequence: CSVVSSGETQYF. The CDR3 DNA reads TGCAGCGTTGTCTCTAGCGGAGAGACCCAGTACTTC.